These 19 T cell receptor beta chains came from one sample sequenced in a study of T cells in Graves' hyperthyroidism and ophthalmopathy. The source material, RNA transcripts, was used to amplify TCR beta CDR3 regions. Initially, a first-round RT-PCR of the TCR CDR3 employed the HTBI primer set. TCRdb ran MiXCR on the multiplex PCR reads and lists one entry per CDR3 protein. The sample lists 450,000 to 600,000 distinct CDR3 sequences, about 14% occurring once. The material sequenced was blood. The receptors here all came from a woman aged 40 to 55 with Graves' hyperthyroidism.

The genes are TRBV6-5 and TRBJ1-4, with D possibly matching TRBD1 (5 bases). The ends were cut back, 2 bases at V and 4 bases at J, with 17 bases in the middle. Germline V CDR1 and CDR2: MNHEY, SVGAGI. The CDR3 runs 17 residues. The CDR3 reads CASSYPTGATNNEKLFF. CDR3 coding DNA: TGTGCCAGCAGTTACCCTACTGGGGCAACGAATAATGAAAAACTGTTTTTT.

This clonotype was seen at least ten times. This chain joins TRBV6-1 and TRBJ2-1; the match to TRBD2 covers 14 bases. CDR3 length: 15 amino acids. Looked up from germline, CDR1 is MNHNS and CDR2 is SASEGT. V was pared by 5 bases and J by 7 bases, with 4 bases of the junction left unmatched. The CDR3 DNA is TGTGCCAGCAGTAAGGGACTAGCGGGAGAAAATGAGCAGTTCTTC. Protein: CASSKGLAGENEQFF.

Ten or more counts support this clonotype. CDR3 DNA sequence: TGTGCCAGCAGTTTATCAGACACGGCCGAGACCCAGTACTTC. The encoded protein is CASSLSDTAETQYF. The gene calls are TRBV28 and TRBJ2-5; no reliable D call. This CDR3 is 14 amino acids long. Germline CDR1 and CDR2: MDHEN and SYDVKM. Trimming cost V 1 base and J 5 bases, with 11 bases left between them.

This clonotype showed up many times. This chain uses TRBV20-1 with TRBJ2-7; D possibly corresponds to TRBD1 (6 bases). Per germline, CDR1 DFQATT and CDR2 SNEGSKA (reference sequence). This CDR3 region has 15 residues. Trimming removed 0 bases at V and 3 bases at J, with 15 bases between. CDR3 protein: CSARDEGNRVYEQYF. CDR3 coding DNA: TGCAGTGCTAGAGATGAGGGGAACAGGGTCTACGAGCAGTACTTC.

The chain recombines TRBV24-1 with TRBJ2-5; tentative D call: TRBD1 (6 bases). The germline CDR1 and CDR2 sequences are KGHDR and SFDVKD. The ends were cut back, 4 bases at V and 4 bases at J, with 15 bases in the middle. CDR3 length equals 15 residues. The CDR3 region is CATSDFTGFGETQYF. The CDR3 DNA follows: TGTGCCACCAGTGACTTTACAGGGTTTGGAGAGACCCAGTACTTC.

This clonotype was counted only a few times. In DNA, the CDR3 is TGTGCCAGCAGTTTTGGTGTGGACAACAATCAGCCCCAGCATTTT. Amino acids: CASSFGVDNNQPQHF. The rearrangement joins TRBV12-3 or TRBV12-4 to TRBJ1-5; D might be TRBD1 (5 bases). This CDR3 spans 15 amino acids. Trimming stripped 3 bases from V and 3 bases from J, with 12 bases between.

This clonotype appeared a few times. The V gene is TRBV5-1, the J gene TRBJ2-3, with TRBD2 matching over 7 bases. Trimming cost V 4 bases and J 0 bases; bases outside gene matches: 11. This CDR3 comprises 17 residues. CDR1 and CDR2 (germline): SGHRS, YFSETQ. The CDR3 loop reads CASSRRESGASTDTQYF. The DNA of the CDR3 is TGCGCCAGCAGCCGTCGAGAAAGCGGGGCTAGCACAGATACGCAGTATTTT.

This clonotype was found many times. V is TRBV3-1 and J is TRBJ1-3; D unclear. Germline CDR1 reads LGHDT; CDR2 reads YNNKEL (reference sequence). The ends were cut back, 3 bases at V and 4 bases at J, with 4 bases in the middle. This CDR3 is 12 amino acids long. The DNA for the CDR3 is TGTGCCAGCAGCCACGGGGGAAACACCATATATTTT. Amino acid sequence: CASSHGGNTIYF.

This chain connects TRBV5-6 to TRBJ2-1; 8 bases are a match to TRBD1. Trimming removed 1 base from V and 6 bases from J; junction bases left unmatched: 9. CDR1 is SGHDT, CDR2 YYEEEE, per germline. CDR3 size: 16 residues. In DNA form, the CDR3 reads TGTGCCAGCAGCTTGAGGACAGGGAGATTTTTCAATGAGCAGTTCTTC. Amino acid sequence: CASSLRTGRFFNEQFF.

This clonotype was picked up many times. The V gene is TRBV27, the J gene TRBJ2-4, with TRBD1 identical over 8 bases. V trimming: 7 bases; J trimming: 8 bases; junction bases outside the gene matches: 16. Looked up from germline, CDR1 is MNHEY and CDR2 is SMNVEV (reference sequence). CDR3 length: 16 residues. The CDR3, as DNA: TGTGCCAGCAAATCCTATCCGGGCAGGGGGCGGGACATTCAGTACTTC. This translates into CASKSYPGRGRDIQYF.

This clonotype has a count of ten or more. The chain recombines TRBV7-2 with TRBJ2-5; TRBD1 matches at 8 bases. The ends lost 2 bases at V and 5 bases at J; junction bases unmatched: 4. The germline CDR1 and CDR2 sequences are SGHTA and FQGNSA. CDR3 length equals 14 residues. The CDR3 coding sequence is TGTGCCAGCAGCTTAAACCAGGGGGCTGAGACCCAGTACTTC. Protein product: CASSLNQGAETQYF.

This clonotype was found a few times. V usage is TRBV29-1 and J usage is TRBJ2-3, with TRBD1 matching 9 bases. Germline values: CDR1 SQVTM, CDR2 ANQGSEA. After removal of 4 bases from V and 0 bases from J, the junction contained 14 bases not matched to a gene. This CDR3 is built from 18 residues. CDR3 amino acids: CSVVGRAGQGISTDTQYF. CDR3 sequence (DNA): TGCAGCGTTGTGGGGCGGGCGGGACAGGGCATCAGCACAGATACGCAGTATTTT.

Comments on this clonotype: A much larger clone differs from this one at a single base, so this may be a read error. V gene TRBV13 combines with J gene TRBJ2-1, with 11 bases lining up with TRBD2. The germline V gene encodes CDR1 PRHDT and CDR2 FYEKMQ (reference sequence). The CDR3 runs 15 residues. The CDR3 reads CVSSARTSGRNEQFF. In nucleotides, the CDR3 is TGTGTCAGCAGTGCTAGAACTAGCGGGAGAAATGAGCAGTTCTTC.

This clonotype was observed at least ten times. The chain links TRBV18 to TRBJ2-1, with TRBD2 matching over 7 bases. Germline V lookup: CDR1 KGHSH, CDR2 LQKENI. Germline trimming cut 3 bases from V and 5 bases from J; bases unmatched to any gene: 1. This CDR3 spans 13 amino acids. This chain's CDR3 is CASSPGTNNEQFF. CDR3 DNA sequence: TGTGCCAGCTCACCTGGGACTAACAATGAGCAGTTCTTC.

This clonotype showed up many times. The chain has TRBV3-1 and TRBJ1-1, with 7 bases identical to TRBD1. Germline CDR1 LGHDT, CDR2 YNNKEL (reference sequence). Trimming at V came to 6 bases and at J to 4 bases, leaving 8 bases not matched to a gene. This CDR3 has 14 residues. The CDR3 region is CASSHRQGGTEAFF. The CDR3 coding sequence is TGTGCCAGCAGTCACCGACAGGGTGGCACTGAAGCTTTCTTT.

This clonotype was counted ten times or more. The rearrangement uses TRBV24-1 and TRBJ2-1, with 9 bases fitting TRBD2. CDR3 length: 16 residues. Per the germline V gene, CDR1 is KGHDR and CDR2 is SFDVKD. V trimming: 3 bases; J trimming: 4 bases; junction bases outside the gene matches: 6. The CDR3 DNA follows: TGTGCCACCAGTGATGTGACTAGCGGTAATTACAATGAGCAGTTCTTC. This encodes CATSDVTSGNYNEQFF.

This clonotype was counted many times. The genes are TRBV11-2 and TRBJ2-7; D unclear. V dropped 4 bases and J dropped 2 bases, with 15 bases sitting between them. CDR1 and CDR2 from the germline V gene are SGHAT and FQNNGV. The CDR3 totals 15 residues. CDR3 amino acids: CASSSHVSQAYEQYF. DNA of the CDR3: TGTGCCAGCAGCTCCCATGTAAGCCAGGCCTACGAGCAGTACTTC.

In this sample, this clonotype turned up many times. CDR3 nucleotide sequence: TGCAGTGCTAGAGGGGCGAACTCCCCACAAGAGACCCAGTACTTC. It is translated as CSARGANSPQETQYF. The genes are TRBV20-1 and TRBJ2-5; D gene uncertain. Trimming took off 1 base at V and 2 bases at J, with 14 bases between the two ends. This CDR3 spans 15 amino acids. Germline CDR1 reads DFQATT; CDR2 reads SNEGSKA (reference sequence).

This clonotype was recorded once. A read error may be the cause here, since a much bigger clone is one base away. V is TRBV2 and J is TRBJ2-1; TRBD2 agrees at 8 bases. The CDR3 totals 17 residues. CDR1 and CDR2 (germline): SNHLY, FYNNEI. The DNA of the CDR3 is TGTGCCAGCAGTGAAAGGAGCGGGAGAGGCTCCTACAATGGGCAGTTCTTC. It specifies CASSERSGRGSYNGQFF.